What follows describes a single TCR beta chain. The antigen remains undetermined. The data were taken from a study of cytomegalovirus exposure and HLA in healthy donors. Broader study findings: Earlier analysis looked at TCR beta V segments, and most were productive about 90% or about 30% of the time. In a later analysis, TCR beta V- and J-gene trimming was associated with a missense DCLRE1C variant. An observed cluster of highly shared sequence variants was recorded as a likely sequencing artifact.

The CDR3 is 15 residues long. Germline V gene data show CDR1 as MNHNS and CDR2 as SASEGT. Trimming removed 2 bases from V and 3 bases from J; junction bases left unmatched: 5. PCR primers comprised 60 Vbeta and 13 Jbeta primers. Clones were sequenced by immunoSEQ multiplex PCR, and TCRdb holds only the in-frame ones, with some missing. Of about 50,000 clones in the sample, roughly 76% were seen once. Sequencing input: PBMCs. The chain is built from TRBV6-1 and TRBJ2-3, with 7 positions matching TRBD2. This clonotype was obtained from a woman aged 40 to 55 in good health and CMV-seropositive. The CDR3 DNA is TGTGCCAGCAGTGAAACCGGGACTATTACAGATACGCAGTATTTT. Its protein product is CASSETGTITDTQYF.